The source of this T cell receptor beta chain is a study of T cell repertoires in cytomegalovirus infection (dated by TCRdb to between 2018 and 2020). Concerning the study at large: Recently identified HLA-C-restricted CMV epitopes, whose presentation resists viral immunomodulation, were targeted by peptide stimulations together with well-studied HLA-B-restricted epitopes. The HLA type of each donor mattered for the analysis, because public TCR beta signatures pointed to carriage of CMV infection along with the matching HLA type.

This clonotype was recorded a few times. What this receptor recognizes is not known. Per-nucleotide qualities are absent, and no much larger clonotype sits a single base away. Data came from an Illumina HiSeq 1500. TCRdb ran its own pipeline on the public reads, namely fastp trimming at Q25 and MiXCR clone calling, and kept in-frame beta chains. When rows share a CDR3 protein, they turn into one entry using the most common DNA and genes. Across this sample there are 680,000 or so distinct CDR3 sequences, with approximately 33% seen only once. The top ten clonotypes cover approximately 18% of the sample. V sheds 5 bases and J sheds 5 bases, leaving 12 bases between their ends. Sequences DFQATT (CDR1) and SNEGSKA (CDR2) are obtained from the germline V gene (reference sequence). Reading from cysteine to phenylalanine, the CDR3 counts 12 amino acids. Left in the record is the CDR3 DNA by itself, 36 bases read in frame from the first base.

What this sample's treatment or condition label stands for: in vitro stimulation with specific CMV peptide epitopes to enrich CMV-specific T cells. What the authors observed across the whole study: Cumulative frequency of public TCR beta family members discriminated carriers of CMV infection plus the relevant HLA type in this cohort and an independent 352-donor cohort. The ex vivo response was dominated by HLA-C-restricted CMV-specific TCR beta clonotypes, which also provided the single most frequent clonotype in two of eight donors.

The sequence is built from TRBV20-1 and TRBJ2-5, with the D call perhaps TRBD1 or TRBD2, each one matching 6 bases. The sequence was obtained from a human donor in good health (CMV status not recorded). Some clones in this sample may be carry-over from other donors' samples. Sequences were derived from cultured PBMCs, sampled from culture after CMV antigen stimulation. The DNA sequence reads TGCAGTGCTGTCAGGGGAGGCGAGACCCAGTACTTC. This codes for CSAVRGGETQYF.